This entry is about one T cell receptor beta chain. This record belongs to a study of patients and donors after allogeneic stem cell transplantation. The germline V gene encodes CDR1 MNHNS and CDR2 SASEGT. The germline V and J ends were trimmed by 6 bases and 6 bases, with 18 bases remaining between them. This CDR3 is 15 amino acids long. One entry per CDR3 protein, called by TCRdb with MiXCR from the RT-PCR reads. Of roughly 940,000 distinct CDR3 sequences listed, about 20% were seen once; the top ten hold around 6%. The sample was blood, either unsorted or a sorted T cell fraction (not recorded which). This chain joins TRBV6-1 and TRBJ2-1; D may match TRBD1 or TRBD2 (5 bases each). This receptor was obtained from a human donor who was either an allogeneic HSCT recipient or a stem cell or donor lymphocyte infusion donor (not recorded which). It is not recorded whose cells these are; they may come from a transplant donor. The CDR3 sequence is CASSRGWGGANEQFF. The CDR3 nucleotides read TGTGCCAGCAGCCGCGGGTGGGGTGGGGCCAATGAGCAGTTCTTC.